One sample yielded the 17 T cell receptor beta chains listed below, sequenced in a study of blood T cell repertoires in COVID-19. Repertoires were generated with immunoSEQ multiplex PCR, while TCRdb's copy carries only in-frame clones and drops some. The sample lists 68,000 or so clones, 70% to 80% occurring once. Sequenced sample: peripheral blood. These receptors were taken from a human donor in a cohort sampled during active COVID-19.

The chain is built from TRBV6-2 or TRBV6-3 and TRBJ2-7; the D is unclear. This CDR3 contains 14 residues. Looked up from germline, CDR1 is MNHEY and CDR2 is SVGEGT. V was shortened by 2 bases and J by 4 bases, with 12 bases between the two germline ends. CDR3 coding DNA: TGTGCCAGCAGTTACGTCCTCGGTAGTTACGAGCAGTACTTC. Translating it yields CASSYVLGSYEQYF.

The count of this clone is one. The chain carries TRBV19 and TRBJ2-6, with a tentative D call TRBD1 (6 bases). The V and J ends lost 4 bases and 2 bases respectively, with 9 bases between them. CDR3 size: 15 residues. Germline loops: CDR1 LNHDA, CDR2 SQIVND (reference sequence). Here the CDR3 reads CASSKTGTGANVLTF. In DNA form, the CDR3 reads TGTGCCAGTAGTAAGACAGGCACTGGGGCCAACGTCCTGACTTTC.

V is TRBV18 and J is TRBJ1-3; D ambiguous. The germline V and J ends were trimmed by 3 bases and 8 bases, with 11 bases remaining between them. Germline assignment: CDR1 KGHSH and CDR2 LQKENI. This CDR3 contains 13 residues. As DNA, the CDR3 is TGTGCCAGCTCACCGCGCCGTTCGGACACCATATATTTT. Translating it yields CASSPRRSDTIYF.

The chain is built from TRBV4-2 and TRBJ1-1; weak D call: TRBD1 (6 bases). This CDR3 has 14 residues. V lost 6 bases and J 0 bases, leaving 11 bases between the germline ends. Germline assignment: CDR1 LGHNA and CDR2 YNFKEQ. CDR3 sequence (DNA): TGTGCCAGCAGAGCAGGGGAAATGAACACTGAAGCTTTCTTT. Protein sequence: CASRAGEMNTEAFF.

The chain links TRBV7-9 to TRBJ2-3; TRBD1 is a possible D gene (6 bases). CDR1 is SEHNR and CDR2 is FQNEAQ in the germline V gene (reference sequence). The CDR3 extends over 14 amino acids. The V and J ends lost 5 bases and 4 bases respectively, with 13 bases between them. The chain's CDR3 is CASSRGGGADTQYF. In DNA form, the CDR3 reads TGTGCCAGCAGCCGAGGTGGGGGCGCAGATACGCAGTATTTT.

The gene calls are TRBV28 and TRBJ2-1; 10 positions match TRBD2. Germline loops: CDR1 MDHEN, CDR2 SYDVKM. The length of the CDR3 is 15 residues. Trimming at V came to 4 bases and at J to 0 bases, leaving 0 bases not matched to a gene. The CDR3 DNA reads as TGTGCCAGCAGTTGGACTAGCGGCTCCTACAATGAGCAGTTCTTC. The encoded protein is CASSWTSGSYNEQFF.

The chain carries TRBV19 and TRBJ1-4; 7 nucleotides line up with TRBD1. The CDR3 runs to 16 residues. The junction had 10 bases not matched to a gene; V was cut back by 6 bases and J by 3 bases. Germline V gene data show CDR1 as LNHDA and CDR2 as SQIVND (reference sequence). In DNA, the CDR3 is TGTGCCAGTAGCACGCGATCGGGACAGTCTAATGAAAAACTGTTTTTT. It encodes CASSTRSGQSNEKLFF.

This chain links TRBV19 with TRBJ2-5; weak D call: TRBD2 (5 bases). V was trimmed by 5 bases and J by 2 bases, leaving 12 bases between them. The CDR3 has 14 amino acids. CDR1 is LNHDA, CDR2 SQIVND, per germline (reference sequence). CDR3 protein: CASSVGLIQETQYF. CDR3 coding DNA: TGTGCCAGTAGTGTCGGACTTATTCAAGAGACCCAGTACTTC.

The V gene is TRBV5-1, the J gene TRBJ2-3; D is possibly TRBD2 (6 bases). The CDR3 spans 14 residues. Trimming cost V 4 bases and J 3 bases, with 12 bases left between them. Germline-derived CDR1 and CDR2 are SGHRS and YFSETQ. CDR3 bases: TGCGCCAGCAGCCCGGAAGGGACTACAGATACGCAGTATTTT. Its protein is CASSPEGTTDTQYF.

The chain employs TRBV15 and TRBJ1-4; TRBD1 is a possible D gene (6 bases). Trimming took off 1 base at V and 2 bases at J, with 8 bases between the two ends. The CDR3 runs 15 residues. CDR1 and CDR2 (germline): LNHNV, YYDKDF (reference sequence). The CDR3 protein is CATSRAGDTNEKLFF. Written as DNA, the CDR3 is TGTGCCACCAGCAGAGCAGGGGACACTAATGAAAAACTGTTTTTT. The whole variable domain, remainder taken from reference TRBV15 and TRBJ1-4, is DAMVIQNPRYQVTQFGKPVTLSCSQTLNHNVMYWYQQKSSQAPKLLFHYYDKDFNNEADTPDNFQSRRPNTSFCFLDIRSPGLGDTAMYLCATSRAGDTNEKLFFGSGTQLSVL.

This clone was picked up one time. The chain has TRBV5-1 and TRBJ2-1; maybe TRBD2 (6 bases). Germline lookup yields CDR1 SGHRS and CDR2 YFSETQ. The CDR3 spans 14 residues. The germline V and J ends were trimmed by 3 bases and 2 bases, with 9 bases remaining between them. The CDR3 bases are TGCGCCAGCAGCTCTCCGGGAGCCTACAATGAGCAGTTCTTC. Residues: CASSSPGAYNEQFF.

The chain combines TRBV27 with TRBJ1-2, with no clear D. CDR3 length: 13 amino acids. Per the germline V gene, CDR1 is MNHEY and CDR2 is SMNVEV (reference sequence). V was cut by 7 bases and J by 3 bases, with 12 bases left in between. DNA for the CDR3: TGTGCCAGCACAGACTCCCCCTACTATGGCTACACCTTC. Its translation is CASTDSPYYGYTF.

V gene TRBV5-4 combines with J gene TRBJ1-6, with TRBD1 as a possible D gene (5 bases). The CDR3 is 14 residues long. V was clipped by 6 bases and J by 7 bases, with 14 bases between them. Germline CDR1 is SGHNT and CDR2 is YYREEE (reference sequence). The CDR3 loop reads CASTTGYPNSPLHF. The CDR3 DNA reads as TGTGCCAGCACCACAGGCTACCCAAATTCACCCCTCCACTTT.

This sequence joins TRBV19 and TRBJ2-1; 10 nucleotides line up with TRBD2. Looked up from germline, CDR1 is LNHDA and CDR2 is SQIVND (reference sequence). The V and J ends lost 3 bases and 7 bases, in that order; junction bases with no gene match: 6. The length of the CDR3 is 15 residues. As DNA, the CDR3 is TGTGCCAGTAGTATCGGGCTAGCGGGAGTTAATGAGCAGTTCTTC. Amino acid sequence: CASSIGLAGVNEQFF. Filled out from reference TRBV19 and TRBJ2-1, the complete variable domain reads DGGITQSPKYLFRKEGQNVTLSCEQNLNHDAMYWYRQDPGQGLRLIYYSQIVNDFQKGDIAEGYSVSREKKESFPLTVTSAQKNPTAFYLCASSIGLAGVNEQFFGPGTRLTVL.

This chain connects TRBV2 to TRBJ2-2; 8 bases fit TRBD2. This CDR3 has 15 amino acids. The trim removed 6 bases at V and 7 bases at J, leaving 10 bases unmatched. The germline V gene has CDR1 SNHLY and CDR2 FYNNEI. CDR3 residues: CASSAILAARGELFF. As DNA, the CDR3 is TGTGCCAGCAGCGCGATACTAGCGGCCCGCGGGGAGCTGTTTTTT.

The chain combines TRBV6-6 with TRBJ2-7; 8 bases agree with TRBD2. The CDR3 spans 15 residues. CDR1 is MNHNY, CDR2 SVGAGI, per germline (reference sequence). V dropped 2 bases and J dropped 7; count of bases not matched to a gene: 10. The CDR3 loop reads CASSYPGGAGDEQYF. The CDR3 DNA reads as TGTGCCAGCAGTTACCCCGGGGGAGCGGGGGATGAGCAGTACTTC.

The chain has TRBV4-1 and TRBJ2-1; 9 nucleotides line up with TRBD2. V was pared by 0 bases and J by 6 bases, with 9 bases of the junction left unmatched. CDR3 length: 17 residues. Germline CDR1 is MGHRA and CDR2 is YSYEKL. Here the CDR3 reads CASSQDIAGAPPNEQFF. Here the CDR3 DNA reads TGCGCCAGCAGCCAAGATATAGCGGGAGCACCCCCCAATGAGCAGTTCTTC.